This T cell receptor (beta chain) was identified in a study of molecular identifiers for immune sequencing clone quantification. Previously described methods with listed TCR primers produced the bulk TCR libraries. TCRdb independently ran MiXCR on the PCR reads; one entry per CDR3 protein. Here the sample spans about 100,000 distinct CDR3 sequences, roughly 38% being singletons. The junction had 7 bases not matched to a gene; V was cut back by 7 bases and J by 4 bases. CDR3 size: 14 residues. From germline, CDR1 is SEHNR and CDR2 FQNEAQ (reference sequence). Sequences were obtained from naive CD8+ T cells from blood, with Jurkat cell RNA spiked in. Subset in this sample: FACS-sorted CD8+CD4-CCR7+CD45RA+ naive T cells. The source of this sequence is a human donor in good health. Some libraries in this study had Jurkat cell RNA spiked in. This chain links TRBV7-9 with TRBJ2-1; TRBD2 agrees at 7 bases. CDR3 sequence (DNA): TGTGCCAGCATGGGTACTAGCGCTTACAATGAGCAGTTCTTC. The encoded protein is CASMGTSAYNEQFF.